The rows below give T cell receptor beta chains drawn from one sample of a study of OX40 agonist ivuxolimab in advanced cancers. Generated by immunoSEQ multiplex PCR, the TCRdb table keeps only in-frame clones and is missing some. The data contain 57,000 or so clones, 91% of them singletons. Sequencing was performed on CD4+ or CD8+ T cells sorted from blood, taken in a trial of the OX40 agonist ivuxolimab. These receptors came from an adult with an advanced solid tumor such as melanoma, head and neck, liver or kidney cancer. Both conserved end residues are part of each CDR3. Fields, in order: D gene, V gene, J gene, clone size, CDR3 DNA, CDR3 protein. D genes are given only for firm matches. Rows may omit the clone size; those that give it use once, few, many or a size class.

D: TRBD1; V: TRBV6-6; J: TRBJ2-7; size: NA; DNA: TGTGCCAGCAGAGGGGACAGGGTGTTCGACGAGCAGTACTTC; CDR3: CASRGDRVFDEQYF
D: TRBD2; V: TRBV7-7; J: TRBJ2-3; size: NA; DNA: TGTGCTAGCAGCTTGGTCGGGGGGAGCACAGATACGCAGTATTTT; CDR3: CASSLVGGSTDTQYF
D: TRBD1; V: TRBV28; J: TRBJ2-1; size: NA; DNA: TGTGCCAGCAGTTTGACAGGGACCTACAATGAGCAGTTCTTC; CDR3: CASSLTGTYNEQFF
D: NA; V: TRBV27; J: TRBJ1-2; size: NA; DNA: TGTGCCAGCAGCGACAGAAACTATGGCTACACCTTC; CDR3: CASSDRNYGYTF
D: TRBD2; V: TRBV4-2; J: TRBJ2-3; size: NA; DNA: TGTGCCAGCAGCCCAGAGGTACTAGCGGGAGGAATTGGCACAGATACGCAGTATTTT; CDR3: CASSPEVLAGGIGTDTQYF
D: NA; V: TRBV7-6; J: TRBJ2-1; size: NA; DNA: TGTGCCAGCAGCTACGGACAGTTGTTTGAGCAGTTCTTC; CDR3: CASSYGQLFEQFF
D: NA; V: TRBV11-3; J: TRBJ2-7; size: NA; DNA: TGTGCCAGCAAGGGCGGTATCTCCTACGAGCAGTACTTC; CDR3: CASKGGISYEQYF
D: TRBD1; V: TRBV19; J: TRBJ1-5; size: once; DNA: TGTGCCAGTAGTACTACAGGGGTGGTGGAGCCCCAGCATTTT; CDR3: CASSTTGVVEPQHF
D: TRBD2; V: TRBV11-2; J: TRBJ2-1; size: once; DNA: TGTGCCAGCAGCTTTGGGACTAGCGTCGGCAATGAGCAGTTCTTC; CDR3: CASSFGTSVGNEQFF
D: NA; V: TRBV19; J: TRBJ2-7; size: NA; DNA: TGTGCCAGTAGTAAGGGGAACTCCTACGAGCAGTACTTC; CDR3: CASSKGNSYEQYF
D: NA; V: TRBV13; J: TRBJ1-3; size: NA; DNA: TGTGCCAGCAGACTCCGACAGGCTGGAAACACCATATATTTT; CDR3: CASRLRQAGNTIYF
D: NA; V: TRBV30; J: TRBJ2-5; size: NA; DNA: TGTGCCTGGACGCGAGTAGCGAGGTCAGAGACCCAGTACTTC; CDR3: CAWTRVARSETQYF
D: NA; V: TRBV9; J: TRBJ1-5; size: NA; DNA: TGTGCCAGCAGCCCAAGGGGTCATAGCAATCAGCCCCAGCATTTT; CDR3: CASSPRGHSNQPQHF
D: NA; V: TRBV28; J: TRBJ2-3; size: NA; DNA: TGTGCCAGCCCCACAGGGAGGCCAGATACGCAGTATTTT; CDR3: CASPTGRPDTQYF
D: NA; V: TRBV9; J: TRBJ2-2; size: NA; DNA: TGTGCCAGCAGCGGTGATTTGGGTGGGGAGCTGTTTTTT; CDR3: CASSGDLGGELFF
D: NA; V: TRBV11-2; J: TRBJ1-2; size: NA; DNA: TGTGCCAGCAGCTCCAGGGATCTCGGTGGCTACACCTTC; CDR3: CASSSRDLGGYTF
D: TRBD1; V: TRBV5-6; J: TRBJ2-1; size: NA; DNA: TGTGCCAGCAGTCGACAGGGGGCGTTGGGGAATGAGCAGTTCTTC; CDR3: CASSRQGALGNEQFF
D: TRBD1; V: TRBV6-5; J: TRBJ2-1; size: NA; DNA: TGTGCCAGCAGAATAACAGGGGGGATGCAGTTCTTC; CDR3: CASRITGGMQFF
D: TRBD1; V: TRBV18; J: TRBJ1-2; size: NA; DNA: TGTGCCAGCTCACCACCGACAGGGGGCTTTGGCTACACCTTC; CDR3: CASSPPTGGFGYTF
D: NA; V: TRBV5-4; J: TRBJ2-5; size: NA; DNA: TGTGCCAGCAGCTTGCAAGGGGTCCAAGAGACCCAGTACTTC; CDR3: CASSLQGVQETQYF
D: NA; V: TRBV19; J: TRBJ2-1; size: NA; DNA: TGTGCCAGCCGGGGGACTCACTACAATGAGCAGTTCTTC; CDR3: CASRGTHYNEQFF
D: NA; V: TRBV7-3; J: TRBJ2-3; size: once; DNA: TGTGCCAGCAGCTTAAGGGGGGGCCCACAAGATACGCAGTATTTT; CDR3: CASSLRGGPQDTQYF
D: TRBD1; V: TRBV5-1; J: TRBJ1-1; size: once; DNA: TGCGCCAGCAGCGACAGGGGAATTGGGACTGAAGCTTTCTTT; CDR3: CASSDRGIGTEAFF
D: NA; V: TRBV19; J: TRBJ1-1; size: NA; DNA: TGTGCCAGTAGTATTGGTCCCATGAACACTGAAGCTTTCTTT; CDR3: CASSIGPMNTEAFF
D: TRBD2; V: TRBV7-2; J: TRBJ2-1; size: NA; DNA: TGTGCCAGCAGCACCAGCGGGAGGGCCAGGGAGCAGTTCTTC; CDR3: CASSTSGRAREQFF